This TCR beta chain stems from a study of cytomegalovirus exposure and HLA in healthy donors. Overall study results and limits: A prior analysis recorded that most TCR beta V segments were productive about 87% or about 30% of the time. The study designated roughly 160 TCR beta chains cytomegalovirus-associated. Common viral pathogens (according to a later analysis) appeared linked to several of the most significant clusters.

In regard to this clone: Its antigen is still unknown.

CDR3 size: 14 residues. The junction had 8 bases not matched to a gene; V was cut back by 0 bases and J by 8 bases. Germline loops: CDR1 GTSNPN, CDR2 SVGIG (reference sequence). Researchers ran the PCR with 60 Vbeta and 13 Jbeta primers. Sequencing used immunoSEQ multiplex PCR; TCRdb keeps in-frame clones, though not all of them. Here the sample spans 190,000 or so clones, roughly 80% being singletons. The V gene is TRBV30, the J gene TRBJ1-2; 8 bases are a match to TRBD1. The TCR originated in a man in his fifties or sixties in good health and CMV-seronegative. Sequencing used PBMCs. This chain's CDR3 is CAWSVLTGVQGYTF. The DNA for the CDR3 is TGTGCCTGGAGTGTACTGACAGGGGTGCAGGGCTACACCTTC.